Included here is one TCR beta chain sequence, with context. The data originate from a study of cytomegalovirus exposure and HLA in healthy donors. J lost 0 bases, V lost 1 base, and 1 base had no gene match. Germline CDR1 and CDR2: SGHVS and FNYEAQ. This CDR3 has 16 amino acids. Donors came from a validation cohort of over a hundred subjects, distinct from the first 666-subject cohort. This table comes from immunoSEQ multiplex PCR, and its TCRdb copy is limited to in-frame clones, with some not included. The sample includes about 150,000 clones, roughly 89% of them seen just once. The rearrangement uses TRBV7-6 and TRBJ2-2; 8 nucleotides line up with TRBD1. Sequencing was carried out using PBMCs. This receptor was obtained from a woman aged 18 to 35 in good health and CMV-seropositive. The CDR3 coding sequence is TGTGCCAGCAGCTTAGGGGGACAGGCGAACACCGGGGAGCTGTTTTTT. Protein product: CASSLGGQANTGELFF.